These 6 T cell receptor beta chains came from one sample sequenced in a study of T-cell reconstitution after alpha-beta-depleted transplantation in children. Construction of the TCRbeta library involved unique molecular identifiers. TCRdb analysed the PCR reads with MiXCR anew, one entry per CDR3 protein. The sample includes about 130,000 distinct CDR3 sequences, around 9.8% of them seen just once. This material consisted of PBMCs, mostly from graft donor cells, taken 180 days after TCRalphabeta/CD19-depleted stem cell transplant. Every receptor here comes from a girl less than two years old who had a stem cell transplant for combined immunodeficiency, so the T cells may come from the graft donor.

This clonotype was counted only a few times. The chain's CDR3 is CASSIDGGWSYNEQFF. Here the CDR3 DNA reads TGTGCCAGTAGTATAGATGGAGGGTGGAGCTACAATGAGCAGTTCTTC. The J gene is TRBJ2-1, the V gene TRBV19, with TRBD2 as a possible D gene (6 bases). Germline V lookup: CDR1 LNHDA, CDR2 SQIVND (reference sequence). V lost 0 bases, J lost 3 bases, and 12 bases lay in between. CDR3 length: 16 residues.

This clonotype has a handful of counts. The chain has TRBV27 and TRBJ2-1; 14 nucleotides agree with TRBD2. With 5 bases clipped from V and 9 bases from J, the junction kept 6 bases outside the gene matches. The CDR3 length is 15 residues. Germline loops: CDR1 MNHEY, CDR2 SMNVEV (reference sequence). CDR3 region: CASSPGTSGRAEQFF. CDR3 sequence (DNA): TGTGCCAGCAGTCCTGGGACTAGCGGGAGAGCTGAGCAGTTCTTC.

This chain joins TRBV12-3 or TRBV12-4 and TRBJ1-2; the D is unclear. V was cut by 3 bases and J by 4 bases, with 12 bases left in between. The CDR3 consists of 14 residues. CDR3 loop: CASSLGYQPYGYTF. The CDR3 region has the DNA TGTGCCAGCAGTTTGGGATACCAGCCCTATGGCTACACCTTC.

The rearrangement links TRBV9 to TRBJ2-7, with TRBD2 matching 14 bases. CDR3 length: 18 amino acids. The germline gives CDR1 SGDLS, CDR2 YYNGEE. V was pared by 0 bases and J by 2 bases, with 7 bases of the junction left unmatched. CDR3 coding DNA: TGTGCCAGCAGCGTAGGGTTGCGACTAGCGGGAGGGCCCTACGAGCAGTACTTC. The encoded protein is CASSVGLRLAGGPYEQYF.

The CDR3 loop reads CASSPGLALVGTDTQYF. The DNA for the CDR3 is TGTGCCAGCAGCCCAGGACTAGCCCTGGTAGGCACAGATACGCAGTATTTT. This chain links TRBV7-2 with TRBJ2-3, with 8 nucleotides matching TRBD2. With V trimmed by 5 bases and J by 1 base, 11 bases remained unmatched. The CDR3 spans 17 residues. CDR1 and CDR2 from the germline V gene are SGHTA and FQGNSA.

V and J are TRBV20-1 and TRBJ2-1; 11 bases line up with TRBD2. Germline CDR1 is DFQATT and CDR2 is SNEGSKA (reference sequence). The ends lost 1 base at V and 2 bases at J; junction bases unmatched: 4. This CDR3 has 16 amino acids. The CDR3, as DNA: TGCAGTGCTAGAGCGGGGACTAGCGGAACCTACAATGAGCAGTTCTTC. Amino acid sequence: CSARAGTSGTYNEQFF.